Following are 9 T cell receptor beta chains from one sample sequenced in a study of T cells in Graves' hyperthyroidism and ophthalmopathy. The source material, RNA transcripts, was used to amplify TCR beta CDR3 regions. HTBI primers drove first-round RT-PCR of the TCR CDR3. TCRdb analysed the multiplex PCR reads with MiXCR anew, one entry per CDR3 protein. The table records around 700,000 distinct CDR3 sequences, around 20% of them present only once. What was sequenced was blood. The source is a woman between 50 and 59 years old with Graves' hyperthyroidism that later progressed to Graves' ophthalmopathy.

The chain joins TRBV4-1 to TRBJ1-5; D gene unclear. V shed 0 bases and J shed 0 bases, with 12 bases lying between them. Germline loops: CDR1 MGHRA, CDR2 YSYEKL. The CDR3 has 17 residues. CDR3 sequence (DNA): TGCGCCAGCAGCCAAGATCCTGGCCGCCATAGCAATCAGCCCCAGCATTTT. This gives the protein CASSQDPGRHSNQPQHF.

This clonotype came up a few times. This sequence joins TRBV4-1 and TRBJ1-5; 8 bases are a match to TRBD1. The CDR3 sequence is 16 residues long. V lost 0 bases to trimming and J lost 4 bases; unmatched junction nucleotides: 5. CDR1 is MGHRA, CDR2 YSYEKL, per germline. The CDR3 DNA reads TGCGCCAGCAGCCAAGATGCAGGGGGCCTAAATCAGCCCCAGCATTTT. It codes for CASSQDAGGLNQPQHF.

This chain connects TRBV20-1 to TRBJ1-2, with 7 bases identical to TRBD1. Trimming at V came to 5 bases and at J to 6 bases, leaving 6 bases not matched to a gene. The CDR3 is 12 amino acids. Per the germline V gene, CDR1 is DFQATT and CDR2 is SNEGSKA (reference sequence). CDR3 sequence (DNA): TGCAGTGCTCCCCGGGACAGTCATGGCTACACCTTC. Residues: CSAPRDSHGYTF.

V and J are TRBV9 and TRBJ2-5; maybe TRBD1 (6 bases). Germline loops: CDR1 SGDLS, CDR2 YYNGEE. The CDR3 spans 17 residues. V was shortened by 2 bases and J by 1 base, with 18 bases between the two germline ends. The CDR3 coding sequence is TGTGCCAGCAGCGTGGGGGTGGCGGCAGGGGCCCAAGAGACCCAGTACTTC. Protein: CASSVGVAAGAQETQYF.

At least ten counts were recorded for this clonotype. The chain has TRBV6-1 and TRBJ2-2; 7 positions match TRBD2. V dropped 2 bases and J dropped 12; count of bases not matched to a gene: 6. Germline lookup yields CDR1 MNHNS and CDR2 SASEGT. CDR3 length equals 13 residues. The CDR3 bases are TGTGCCAGCAGTGAATCCCTCGGGAGGCAGCTGTTTTTT. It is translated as CASSESLGRQLFF.

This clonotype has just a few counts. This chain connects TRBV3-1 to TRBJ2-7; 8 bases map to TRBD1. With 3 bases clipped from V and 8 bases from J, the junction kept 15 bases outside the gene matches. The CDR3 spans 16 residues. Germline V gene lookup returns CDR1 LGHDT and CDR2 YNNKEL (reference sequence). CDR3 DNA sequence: TGTGCCAGCAGCCAGGATGTCGCGACAGGGGTCGGTAAGCAGTACTTC. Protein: CASSQDVATGVGKQYF.

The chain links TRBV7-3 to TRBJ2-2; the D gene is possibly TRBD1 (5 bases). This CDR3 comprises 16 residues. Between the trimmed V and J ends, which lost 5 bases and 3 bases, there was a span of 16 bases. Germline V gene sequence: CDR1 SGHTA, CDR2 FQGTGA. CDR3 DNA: TGTGCCAGCAGCCTCCCGGGCAGGGCGGACACCGGGGAGCTGTTTTTT. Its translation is CASSLPGRADTGELFF.

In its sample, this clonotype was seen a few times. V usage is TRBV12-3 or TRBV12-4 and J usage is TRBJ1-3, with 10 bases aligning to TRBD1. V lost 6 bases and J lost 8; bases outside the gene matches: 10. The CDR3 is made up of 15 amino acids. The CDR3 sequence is CASSRQGQGSDTIYF. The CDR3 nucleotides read TGTGCCAGCAGCCGACAGGGACAGGGGTCGGACACCATATATTTT.

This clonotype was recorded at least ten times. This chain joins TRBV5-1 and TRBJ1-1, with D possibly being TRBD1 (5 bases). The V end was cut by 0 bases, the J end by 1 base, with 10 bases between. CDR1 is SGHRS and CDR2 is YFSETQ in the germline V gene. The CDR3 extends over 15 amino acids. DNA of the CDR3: TGCGCCAGCAGCTTGGCCCTTGGGACGAACACTGAAGCTTTCTTT. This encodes CASSLALGTNTEAFF.